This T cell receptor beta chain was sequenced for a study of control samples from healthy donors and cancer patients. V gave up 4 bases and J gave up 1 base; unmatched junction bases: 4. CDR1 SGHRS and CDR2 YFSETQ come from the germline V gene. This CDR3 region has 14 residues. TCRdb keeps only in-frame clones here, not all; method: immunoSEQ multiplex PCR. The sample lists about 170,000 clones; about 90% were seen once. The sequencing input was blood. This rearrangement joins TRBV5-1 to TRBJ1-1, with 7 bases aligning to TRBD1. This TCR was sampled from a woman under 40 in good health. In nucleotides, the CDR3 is TGCGCCAGCAGCACCTGGACAGGGAACACTGAAGCTTTCTTT. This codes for CASSTWTGNTEAFF.